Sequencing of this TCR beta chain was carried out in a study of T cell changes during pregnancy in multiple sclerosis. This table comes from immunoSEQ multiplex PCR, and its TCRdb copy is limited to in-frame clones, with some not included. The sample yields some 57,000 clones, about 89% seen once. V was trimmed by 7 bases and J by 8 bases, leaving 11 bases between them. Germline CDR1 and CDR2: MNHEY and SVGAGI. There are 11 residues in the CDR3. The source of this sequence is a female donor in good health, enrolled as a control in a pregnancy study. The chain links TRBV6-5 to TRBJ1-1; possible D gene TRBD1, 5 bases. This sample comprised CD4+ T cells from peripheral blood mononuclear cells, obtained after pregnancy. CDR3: CASKSRGEAFF. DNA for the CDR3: TGTGCCAGCAAATCTCGGGGGGAAGCTTTCTTT.